The 3 T cell receptor beta chains below come from one sample, sequenced in a study of blood T cell repertoires in COVID-19. Produced via immunoSEQ multiplex PCR; TCRdb's table is partial and in-frame only. Found here are about 160,000 clones, 70% to 90% of them singletons; the top ten hold roughly 1%. The source material was peripheral blood. These receptors all stem from a middle-aged man with acute or convalescent COVID-19.

This clone has just a few counts. The V call is TRBV6-5, the J call TRBJ1-1; 7 nucleotides agree with TRBD1. From germline, CDR1 is MNHEY and CDR2 SVGAGI. The CDR3 is 13 amino acids. Trimming took 4 bases from V and 8 from J; bases not matched to a gene: 7. In DNA, the CDR3 is TGTGCCAGCAGTTTCACAGGGGTGACGGAAGCTTTCTTT. Encoded protein: CASSFTGVTEAFF.

The chain recombines TRBV5-1 with TRBJ1-1, with D maybe TRBD1 (6 bases). Germline V gives CDR1 SGHRS, CDR2 YFSETQ. V was clipped by 5 bases and J by 1 base, with 12 bases between them. CDR3 length: 14 residues. The chain's CDR3 is CASRLRGSNTEAFF. DNA of the CDR3: TGCGCCAGCAGACTCAGGGGCTCGAACACTGAAGCTTTCTTT. The full variable domain, completed using reference TRBV5-1 and TRBJ1-1, is KAGVTQTPRYLIKTRGQQVTLSCSPISGHRSVSWYQQTPGQGLQFLFEYFSETQRNKGNFPGRFSGRQFSNSRSEMNVSTLELGDSALYLCASRLRGSNTEAFFGQGTRLTVV.

V usage is TRBV10-3 and J usage is TRBJ1-4; D unresolved. The germline V gene encodes CDR1 ENHRY and CDR2 SYGVKD. With 3 bases removed from V and 0 bases from J, the gap between germline ends came to 5 bases. This CDR3 has 14 amino acids. The CDR3 sequence is CAISDGATNEKLFF. The CDR3 DNA reads TGTGCCATCAGTGACGGGGCAACTAATGAAAAACTGTTTTTT.